Presented here are 17 T cell receptor beta chains from one specimen sequenced in a study of T cells in Graves' hyperthyroidism and ophthalmopathy. It was RNA transcripts that yielded the amplified TCR beta CDR3 regions. An initial round of RT-PCR targeting the TCR CDR3 relied on the HTBI primer set. Using its own MiXCR run on the multiplex PCR reads, TCRdb lists one record per CDR3 protein. The sample includes about 760,000 distinct CDR3 sequences, roughly a third of them seen just once. Input material: blood. The source of these receptors is a middle-aged woman with Graves' hyperthyroidism.

At least ten counts were recorded for this clonotype. The rearrangement uses TRBV29-1 and TRBJ1-6; TRBD1 matches 9 bases. Unmatched junction bases numbered 9, after V lost 5 bases and J lost 19 bases. This CDR3 spans 11 amino acids. Germline V gene sequence: CDR1 SQVTM, CDR2 ANQGSEA. CDR3 DNA: TGCAGCGTTCTCACGGGACAGGGCCAACACTTT. Translated, it gives CSVLTGQGQHF.

V usage is TRBV6-6 and J usage is TRBJ1-6; TRBD1 is a possible D gene (5 bases). The V gene's germline CDR1 is MNHNY and CDR2 SVGAGI (reference sequence). This CDR3 is 14 amino acids long. V lost 6 bases to trimming and J lost 10 bases, with 16 bases between them. CDR3 sequence reads: CASRPPGRNSPLHF. Here the CDR3 DNA reads TGTGCCAGCAGACCCCCGGGACGTAACTCACCCCTCCACTTT.

The chain is built from TRBV7-2 and TRBJ2-5; D ambiguous. The CDR3 totals 13 residues. V dropped 3 bases and J dropped 5 bases, with 10 bases sitting between them. Germline CDR1 and CDR2: SGHTA and FQGNSA. In DNA, the CDR3 is TGTGCCAGCAGCTTGATCACCCCGGAGACCCAGTACTTC. Encoded protein: CASSLITPETQYF. The whole variable domain, remainder taken from reference TRBV7-2 and TRBJ2-5, is GAGVSQSPSNKVTEKGKDVELRCDPISGHTALYWYRQSLGQGLEFLIYFQGNSAPDKSGLPSDRFSAERTGGSVSTLTIQRTQQEDSAVYLCASSLITPETQYFGPGTRLLVL.

This clonotype was counted many times. The chain recombines TRBV7-9 with TRBJ2-7, with TRBD1 matching over 8 bases. The trim removed 1 base at V and 4 bases at J, leaving 6 bases unmatched. The CDR3 length is 15 residues. Looked up from germline, CDR1 is SEHNR and CDR2 is FQNEAQ (reference sequence). The CDR3 region has the DNA TGTGCCAGCAGCTTAGATGCGACAGGGGTTTACGAGCAGTACTTC. This codes for CASSLDATGVYEQYF.

The chain recombines TRBV10-3 with TRBJ2-5, with 8 bases that match TRBD2. Trimming cost V 10 bases and J 4 bases; bases outside gene matches: 20. Germline V gene data show CDR1 as ENHRY and CDR2 as SYGVKD. This CDR3 region has 17 residues. In DNA form, the CDR3 reads TGTGCCAGCAGCAACGCCGGGCCGGGGGGGAGTGGAGAGACCCAGTACTTC. Protein sequence: CASSNAGPGGSGETQYF.

This chain links TRBV5-1 with TRBJ1-3; D remains unclear. Trimming shortened V by 0 bases and J by 0 bases, and 10 bases separated the two germline ends. Germline assignment: CDR1 SGHRS and CDR2 YFSETQ. The CDR3 spans 16 residues. The CDR3 nucleotides read TGCGCCAGCAGCTTGGGTTCTTGGTACTCTGGAAACACCATATATTTT. It codes for CASSLGSWYSGNTIYF.

This clonotype was seen only a few times. The genes are TRBV12-3 or TRBV12-4 and TRBJ1-5; weak D call: TRBD1 (5 bases). There are 16 residues in the CDR3. V was cut by 3 bases and J by 0 bases, with 12 bases left in between. The CDR3 loop reads CASSFRGSYSNQPQHF. CDR3 sequence (DNA): TGTGCCAGCAGTTTTAGGGGAAGTTATAGCAATCAGCCCCAGCATTTT.

This clonotype was seen a few times. J is TRBJ1-5 and V is TRBV24-1; 7 bases are shared with TRBD1. V lost 11 bases and J lost 5; bases outside the gene matches: 11. Germline CDR1 and CDR2: KGHDR and SFDVKD. The CDR3 runs to 14 residues. The CDR3 sequence: CASSPTGLDQPQHF. The CDR3, as DNA: TGTGCCAGCAGCCCGACAGGGTTGGATCAGCCCCAGCATTTT.

The chain recombines TRBV5-8 with TRBJ1-5; the D gene is possibly TRBD1 (5 bases). Trimming removed 2 bases from V and 2 bases from J, with 14 bases in between. Germline loops: CDR1 SGHTS, CDR2 YDEGEE. The CDR3 is 16 amino acids. CDR3 loop: CASSLVIGAGNQPQHF. The CDR3 DNA reads as TGTGCCAGCAGCTTAGTGATAGGGGCAGGCAATCAGCCCCAGCATTTT.

This clonotype was observed many times. The gene calls are TRBV29-1 and TRBJ1-5, with D uncertain. The CDR3 runs 12 residues. The germline gives CDR1 SQVTM, CDR2 ANQGSEA. Trimming pared 4 bases from V and 6 bases from J, leaving 10 bases between. CDR3 bases: TGCAGCGTTGGGCATCTAGGTCAGCCCCAGCATTTT. It translates to CSVGHLGQPQHF.

Only a few counts were recorded for this clonotype. At one boundary the junction diverges from the germline segment, which might be a read error. The V gene is TRBV10-3, the J gene TRBJ1-6; TRBD1 aligns across 8 bases. Germline lookup yields CDR1 ENHRY and CDR2 SYGVKD. CDR3 length equals 15 residues. The CDR3 bases are TGTGCCAGCAGTCTACGACAGGGGATTAATTCACCCCTCCACTTT. Its translation is CASSLRQGINSPLHF.

This clonotype appeared a single time. The rearrangement joins TRBV7-9 to TRBJ1-1; no firm D call. The V and J ends lost 3 bases and 3 bases respectively, with 8 bases between them. The CDR3 runs to 13 residues. Germline V gives CDR1 SEHNR, CDR2 FQNEAQ (reference sequence). This chain's CDR3 is CASSFGEYTEAFF. In DNA form, the CDR3 reads TGTGCCAGCAGCTTCGGAGAGTACACTGAAGCTTTCTTT.

This clonotype has more than one count but fewer than ten. CDR3 in DNA: TGTGCCAGCACCTTCAAAACAGGGAGTCGGGATGGCTACACCTTC. Protein product: CASTFKTGSRDGYTF. The chain combines TRBV7-2 with TRBJ1-2; D might be TRBD1 (6 bases). The CDR3 has 15 residues. Germline V lookup: CDR1 SGHTA, CDR2 FQGNSA. V was trimmed by 7 bases and J by 6 bases, leaving 21 bases between them.

The chain recombines TRBV6-2 or TRBV6-3 with TRBJ1-5, with TRBD1 as a possible D gene (6 bases). Trimming stripped 2 bases from V and 1 base from J, with 21 bases between. Germline assignment: CDR1 MNHEY and CDR2 SVGEGT. The length of the CDR3 is 19 residues. The CDR3 DNA sequence: TGTGCCAGCAGTTACGAGCAGGGGAGGAGGAGGGGAAGCAATCAGCCCCAGCATTTT. Its protein product is CASSYEQGRRRGSNQPQHF.

This clonotype was detected a few times. The V call is TRBV7-2, the J call TRBJ1-5; D not resolved. The V gene lost 6 bases and the J gene lost 6 bases, with 9 bases spanning the gap. The CDR3 extends over 12 amino acids. The germline V gene has CDR1 SGHTA and CDR2 FQGNSA. This CDR3 is CASSLRAQPQHF. The DNA of the CDR3 is TGTGCCAGCAGTTTAAGGGCTCAGCCCCAGCATTTT.

This clonotype was picked up a small number of times. The chain carries TRBV20-1 and TRBJ2-6; a weak D match, TRBD2 (5 bases). CDR1 DFQATT and CDR2 SNEGSKA come from the germline V gene (reference sequence). V was pared by 3 bases and J by 0 bases, with 15 bases between. This CDR3 is built from 17 residues. The CDR3 loop reads CSARTNLAHSGANVLTF. Written as DNA, the CDR3 is TGCAGTGCTAGGACTAACCTTGCCCACTCTGGGGCCAACGTCCTGACTTTC.

This clonotype was observed a few times. The chain uses TRBV30 and TRBJ1-3; D remains ambiguous. Germline V CDR1 and CDR2: GTSNPN, SVGIG (reference sequence). Deletions cut 7 bases from V and 4 bases from J, with 14 bases between. The CDR3 covers 13 residues. The CDR3 nucleotides read TGTGCCTTGGACCTCATGTCGGGAAACACCATATATTTT. It is translated as CALDLMSGNTIYF.